Shown below are 27 T cell receptor beta chains from a single sample sequenced in a study of T cell repertoires in aging, cancer and after chemotherapy. Rearranged V-D-J TRB sequences were amplified with a mixed TRB-A/B primer pool. TCRdb re-derived calls from the multiplex PCR reads in MiXCR, one entry per CDR3 protein. This sample has thousands of distinct CDR3 sequences, with about 29% found just once. Peripheral blood genomic DNA, not sorted cells or RNA, was the template. The material sequenced was blood. These receptors all stem from a human donor with a blood cancer. The donor label of this sample is uncertain.

By frequency in the sample, this clonotype is medium-sized. The chain recombines TRBV19 with TRBJ2-5; D unclear. Trimming took 6 bases from V and 5 from J, leaving 10 bases between them. CDR3 length: 12 residues. Looked up from germline, CDR1 is LNHDA and CDR2 is SQIVND (reference sequence). CDR3 region: CASSFQSETQYF. DNA for the CDR3: TGTGCCAGTAGCTTCCAGTCCGAGACCCAGTACTTC.

This chain connects TRBV6-5 to TRBJ1-6, with D hard to call. Trimming cost V 5 bases and J 10 bases, with 9 bases left between them. CDR3 length: 12 residues. Germline-derived CDR1 and CDR2 are MNHEY and SVGAGI. CDR3 protein: CASSDNGSPLHF. The CDR3 region has the DNA TGTGCCAGCAGTGACAATGGATCACCCCTCCACTTT.

V is TRBV11-1 and J is TRBJ2-7; D is unresolved. Germline CDR1 is SGHAT and CDR2 is FQDESV (reference sequence). The CDR3 is 13 amino acids. V was clipped by 3 bases and J by 2 bases, with 8 bases between them. The CDR3 bases are TGTGCCAGCAGCTTTGGGCTTACCTACGAGCAGTACTTC. This sequence encodes CASSFGLTYEQYF.

This clonotype was counted at least ten times. V is TRBV19 and J is TRBJ2-1; 9 bases are shared with TRBD1. V was pared by 9 bases and J by 0 bases, with 6 bases of the junction left unmatched. The length of the CDR3 is 15 residues. Germline values: CDR1 LNHDA, CDR2 SQIVND (reference sequence). This chain's CDR3 is CASKLGQGSYNEQFF. CDR3 bases: TGTGCCAGCAAATTGGGACAGGGCTCCTACAATGAGCAGTTCTTC.

This clonotype was picked up a small number of times. This chain joins TRBV6-2 or TRBV6-3 and TRBJ2-7; the D is unclear. The V and J ends lost 0 bases and 1 base respectively, with 13 bases between them. Germline CDR1 and CDR2: MNHEY and SVGEGT. This CDR3 comprises 16 residues. The CDR3 DNA is TGTGCCAGCAGTTACTCGGATTCGCGACCGTCCTACGAGCAGTACTTC. Translation: CASSYSDSRPSYEQYF.

Ten or more counts support this clonotype. This chain joins TRBV19 and TRBJ2-2; TRBD1 or TRBD2 may be the D gene (5 bases each). The CDR3 consists of 14 residues. Trimming pared 7 bases from V and 1 base from J, leaving 10 bases between. Germline V gene data show CDR1 as LNHDA and CDR2 as SQIVND (reference sequence). The CDR3 is CASIGERNTGELFF. The CDR3 DNA follows: TGTGCCAGTATAGGGGAGAGGAACACCGGGGAGCTGTTTTTT.

This clonotype was picked up a small number of times. The rearrangement uses TRBV5-6 and TRBJ1-5; D remains ambiguous. The CDR3 loop spans 13 amino acids. Per germline, CDR1 SGHDT and CDR2 YYEEEE. V shed 4 bases and J shed 6 bases, with 11 bases lying between them. The chain's CDR3 is CASSRGGSQPQHF. The CDR3 DNA reads TGTGCCAGCAGCCGGGGTGGGAGTCAGCCCCAGCATTTT.

This chain joins TRBV12-3 or TRBV12-4 and TRBJ2-5; no reliable D call. Between the trimmed V and J ends, which lost 4 bases and 5 bases, there was a span of 11 bases. This CDR3 is built from 13 residues. The CDR3 nucleotides are TGTGCCAGCAGTTCGGATATCTTGGAGACCCAGTACTTC. Amino acid sequence: CASSSDILETQYF.

The V gene is TRBV27, the J gene TRBJ1-6; possibly TRBD1 for D (5 bases). In germline, CDR1 is MNHEY, CDR2 SMNVEV (reference sequence). Trimming took off 3 bases at V and 6 bases at J, with 12 bases between the two ends. The CDR3 totals 15 residues. The CDR3 here is CASSLGGTGNSPLHF. For the CDR3, the DNA is TGTGCCAGCAGTTTGGGGGGAACGGGTAATTCACCCCTCCACTTT.

This clonotype was counted a few times. The DNA of the CDR3 is TGTGCCAGCAGTTTGGGAGATACGCAGTATTTT. Protein product: CASSLGDTQYF. The J gene is TRBJ2-3, the V gene TRBV12-3 or TRBV12-4, with no clear D. The CDR3 loop spans 11 amino acids. Trimming left V 3 bases short and J 5 bases short, with 3 bases between.

Concerning this clonotype: Relative to the germline gene, one junction end is altered; a read error may explain this. The V gene is TRBV27, the J gene TRBJ1-2; TRBD1 matches at 8 bases. CDR1 and CDR2 (germline): MNHEY, SMNVEV (reference sequence). There are 16 residues in the CDR3. Written as DNA, the CDR3 is TGTGCCGGCAGTTTAGACGGACAGGGAGTAGGCTATGGCTACACCTTC. Encoded protein: CAGSLDGQGVGYGYTF.

This clonotype was seen a few times. The V call is TRBV10-3, the J call TRBJ1-2; TRBD1 aligns across 7 bases. Losses at the gene ends were 7 bases for V and 7 bases for J; bases not matched to a gene: 9. Germline V gives CDR1 ENHRY, CDR2 SYGVKD. There are 13 residues in the CDR3. In DNA, the CDR3 is TGTGCCATCACTCCCAGGGGGGGGGGTGGCTACACCTTC. Its protein is CAITPRGGGGYTF.

This clonotype is deemed medium-sized (0.01 to 0.1%). The chain combines TRBV6-5 with TRBJ2-1; 7 bases agree with TRBD1. The CDR3 runs to 15 residues. The germline CDR1 and CDR2 sequences are MNHEY and SVGAGI. Germline trimming cut 4 bases from V and 6 bases from J; bases unmatched to any gene: 9. The CDR3 sequence is CASSSPSTGSNEQFF. The CDR3 coding sequence is TGTGCCAGCAGTTCCCCCTCGACAGGGTCCAATGAGCAGTTCTTC.

This clonotype was observed once. The chain carries TRBV27 and TRBJ2-1, with D maybe TRBD2 (7 bases). V lost 2 bases and J lost 9, with 20 bases in between. CDR3 length: 16 residues. Germline CDR1 MNHEY, CDR2 SMNVEV (reference sequence). The CDR3, as DNA: TGTGCCAGCAGTTTACTTCTAGAGGGGGGGCCCAGTGAGCAGTTCTTC. Translation gives CASSLLLEGGPSEQFF.

V and J are TRBV19 and TRBJ1-6; 8 bases match TRBD1. The CDR3 loop spans 14 amino acids. Germline CDR1 is LNHDA and CDR2 is SQIVND (reference sequence). After removal of 7 bases from V and 7 bases from J, the junction contained 6 bases not matched to a gene. CDR3 sequence (DNA): TGTGCCAGTACCGGGACAGGCTCGAATTCACCCCTCCACTTT. Protein product: CASTGTGSNSPLHF.

This clonotype appeared many times. The chain links TRBV19 to TRBJ1-2, with 9 nucleotides matching TRBD1. V shed 8 bases, J shed 8 bases, and the junction held 12 bases outside the gene matches. There are 14 residues in the CDR3. Germline V gene sequence: CDR1 LNHDA, CDR2 SQIVND (reference sequence). The CDR3 sequence is CASFARTGVGGYTF. In DNA form, the CDR3 reads TGTGCCAGTTTCGCCCGGACAGGGGTTGGGGGCTACACCTTC.

J is TRBJ2-2 and V is TRBV4-3; TRBD1 aligns across 8 bases. The CDR3 extends over 15 amino acids. V shed 4 bases and J 5 bases; nucleotides not matched to a gene: 6. Germline V gives CDR1 LGHNA, CDR2 YSLEER. The CDR3 DNA reads TGCGCCAGCAGCCGGACAGGGATCGGTACCGGGGAGCTGTTTTTT. It is translated as CASSRTGIGTGELFF.

The V call is TRBV18, the J call TRBJ1-5; TRBD1 matches 7 bases. The CDR3 length is 14 residues. Trimming took 6 bases from V and 0 from J; bases not matched to a gene: 2. Germline assignment: CDR1 KGHSH and CDR2 LQKENI. DNA of the CDR3: TGTGCCAGCTCGGGACAGCATAGCAATCAGCCCCAGCATTTT. Translating gives CASSGQHSNQPQHF.

This chain links TRBV6-2 or TRBV6-3 with TRBJ2-3; 9 bases line up with TRBD1. The CDR3 length is 17 residues. Germline CDR1 is MNHEY and CDR2 is SVGEGT. V was clipped by 10 bases and J by 6 bases; unmatched bases: 20. The DNA for the CDR3 is TGTGCCACCCGAGACCACACATCGGGACAGGGCGGCGATACGCAGTATTTT. Its translation is CATRDHTSGQGGDTQYF.

By share, this clonotype counts as large. The V gene is TRBV18, the J gene TRBJ1-1; 11 nucleotides match TRBD1. The CDR3 consists of 15 residues. V trimming: 3 bases; J trimming: 11 bases; junction bases outside the gene matches: 11. Germline assignment: CDR1 KGHSH and CDR2 LQKENI. The CDR3 here is CASSPLRTGGLGAFF. CDR3 DNA sequence: TGTGCCAGCTCACCTCTCCGGACAGGGGGCTTGGGGGCTTTCTTT.

The rearrangement joins TRBV7-2 to TRBJ1-6; 7 nucleotides agree with TRBD1. The CDR3 is 14 residues long. Germline loops: CDR1 SGHTA, CDR2 FQGNSA. Unmatched junction bases numbered 13, after V lost 5 bases and J lost 15 bases. The CDR3 sequence is CASSQTGLGTLLHF. The DNA of the CDR3 is TGTGCCAGCAGCCAGACAGGGCTTGGGACCCTCCTCCACTTT.

This clonotype came up a few times. The chain employs TRBV19 and TRBJ2-4, with TRBD1 as a possible D gene (5 bases). The CDR3 has 16 amino acids. Between the trimmed V and J ends, which lost 4 bases and 1 base, there was a span of 14 bases. Germline V gene lookup returns CDR1 LNHDA and CDR2 SQIVND (reference sequence). CDR3 residues: CASSNSGWVAKNIQYF. The CDR3 DNA reads TGTGCCAGTAGTAACTCAGGGTGGGTGGCCAAAAACATTCAGTACTTC. Variable domain in full (rest from reference TRBV19 and TRBJ2-4): DGGITQSPKYLFRKEGQNVTLSCEQNLNHDAMYWYRQDPGQGLRLIYYSQIVNDFQKGDIAEGYSVSREKKESFPLTVTSAQKNPTAFYLCASSNSGWVAKNIQYFGAGTRLSVL.

The chain recombines TRBV5-1 with TRBJ2-5; perhaps TRBD1 as D (6 bases). The CDR3 has 13 residues. V was pared by 6 bases and J by 3 bases, with 12 bases between. Germline V gives CDR1 SGHRS, CDR2 YFSETQ. CDR3 in DNA: TGCGCCAGCACCAAGGACAGAAAAGAGACCCAGTACTTC. Its translation is CASTKDRKETQYF.

V is TRBV7-2 and J is TRBJ2-7; TRBD1 agrees at 9 bases. J was trimmed by 4 bases and V by 7 bases; bases with no gene match: 8. The germline gives CDR1 SGHTA, CDR2 FQGNSA. The CDR3 is made up of 14 amino acids. This chain's CDR3 is CASTWGQGGYEQYF. DNA for the CDR3: TGTGCCAGCACCTGGGGACAGGGTGGATACGAGCAGTACTTC. The full variable domain, with the rest looked up from reference TRBV7-2 and TRBJ2-7, is GAGVSQSPSNKVTEKGKDVELRCDPISGHTALYWYRQSLGQGLEFLIYFQGNSAPDKSGLPSDRFSAERTGGSVSTLTIQRTQQEDSAVYLCASTWGQGGYEQYFGPGTRLTVT.

The sample holds a few counts of this clonotype. The chain is built from TRBV6-5 and TRBJ1-5; D may be TRBD1 (5 bases). CDR3 length: 14 amino acids. The germline V gene encodes CDR1 MNHEY and CDR2 SVGAGI. The V end was cut by 0 bases, the J end by 6 bases, with 9 bases between. The CDR3 region is CASSYSVGGQPQHF. The DNA of the CDR3 is TGTGCCAGCAGTTACTCGGTTGGGGGTCAGCCCCAGCATTTT.

The table lists this clonotype with a count of one. The CDR3 spells CASSPTWTGKLTEAFF. Written as DNA, the CDR3 is TGTGCCAGCTCACCCACTTGGACAGGGAAGTTGACTGAAGCTTTCTTT. The chain uses TRBV18 and TRBJ1-1, with TRBD1 identical over 8 bases. The CDR3 totals 16 residues. From germline, CDR1 is KGHSH and CDR2 LQKENI. The J segment lost 5 bases and the V segment lost 3 bases, leaving 11 bases of the junction unmatched.

This clonotype was observed a handful of times. V usage is TRBV12-3 or TRBV12-4 and J usage is TRBJ2-6, with unresolved D. Trimming left V 7 bases short and J 2 bases short, with 9 bases between. This CDR3 has 14 residues. The CDR3 sequence: CASIGLAGANVLTF. The CDR3 nucleotides read TGTGCCAGCATTGGGCTGGCTGGGGCCAACGTCCTGACTTTC.